Below, 12 T cell receptor beta chains from the same sample are listed, as sequenced in a study of cytomegalovirus exposure and HLA in healthy donors. Repertoires were generated with immunoSEQ multiplex PCR, while TCRdb's copy carries only in-frame clones and drops some. The sample yields about 110,000 clones, approximately 85% seen once. The material sequenced was PBMCs. These receptors were obtained from a woman under 30 in good health and CMV-seronegative.

The chain couples TRBV11-2 to TRBJ2-1; 8 nucleotides agree with TRBD1. This CDR3 spans 16 amino acids. Germline CDR1 reads SGHAT; CDR2 reads FQNNGV. V gave up 5 bases and J gave up 3 bases; unmatched junction bases: 9. CDR3 nucleotide sequence: TGTGCCAGCAGCCCGGGCGTGGACAGGGTCTACAATGAGCAGTTCTTC. Translated: CASSPGVDRVYNEQFF.

The chain recombines TRBV9 with TRBJ2-3; maybe TRBD2 (5 bases). Germline assignment: CDR1 SGDLS and CDR2 YYNGEE. V lost 0 bases and J 4 bases, leaving 18 bases between the germline ends. This CDR3 is built from 17 residues. CDR3 coding DNA: TGTGCCAGCAGCGTAGAAAGGTTGGACTGGCGCTCAGATACGCAGTATTTT. Its protein product is CASSVERLDWRSDTQYF.

V usage is TRBV13 and J usage is TRBJ1-4; D is undetermined. The CDR3 is 15 residues long. With 5 bases removed from V and 4 bases from J, the gap between germline ends came to 14 bases. The germline V gene has CDR1 PRHDT and CDR2 FYEKMQ (reference sequence). CDR3 nucleotides: TGTGCCAGCAGCCTAATTGAGGAAGGTAATGAAAAACTGTTTTTT. Amino acid sequence: CASSLIEEGNEKLFF.

The chain couples TRBV29-1 to TRBJ2-1; D perhaps matches TRBD2 (6 bases). CDR1 is SQVTM, CDR2 ANQGSEA, per germline. The CDR3 sequence is 15 residues long. Trimming stripped 5 bases from V and 4 bases from J, with 18 bases between. CDR3 in DNA: TGCAGCGTTCTGAATAATCTAGCGATATACAATGAGCAGTTCTTC. It yields the protein CSVLNNLAIYNEQFF.

In its sample, this clone was seen once. The DNA of the CDR3 is TGTGCCAGCAGCTTGGTCAGAACCCCGGAGGAGCAGTTCTTC. This codes for CASSLVRTPEEQFF. The J gene is TRBJ2-1, the V gene TRBV5-8; D is unclear. Germline V lookup: CDR1 SGHTS, CDR2 YDEGEE. The V gene lost 0 bases and the J gene lost 10 bases, with 14 bases spanning the gap. This CDR3 spans 14 amino acids.

This clone turned up a few times. The rearrangement uses TRBV4-1 and TRBJ1-1; a weak D match, TRBD1 (6 bases). The CDR3 loop spans 11 amino acids. With 4 bases removed from V and 9 bases from J, the gap between germline ends came to 9 bases. Germline V lookup: CDR1 MGHRA, CDR2 YSYEKL. In DNA, the CDR3 is TGCGCCAGCAGCCTAAGGGACAAAGCTTTCTTT. Translation: CASSLRDKAFF.

The genes are TRBV4-1 and TRBJ2-7, with TRBD1 matching 8 bases. CDR1 is MGHRA and CDR2 is YSYEKL in the germline V gene. The ends lost 1 base at V and 6 bases at J; junction bases unmatched: 5. This CDR3 spans 14 amino acids. CDR3 in amino acids: CASSQATGVAEQYF. The CDR3 DNA reads as TGCGCCAGCAGCCAAGCGACAGGGGTGGCCGAGCAGTACTTC.

The chain has TRBV25-1 and TRBJ2-7; 14 bases agree with TRBD2. Germline trimming cut 8 bases from V and 4 bases from J; bases unmatched to any gene: 7. Germline V gene data show CDR1 as MGHDK and CDR2 as SYGVNS. This CDR3 region has 15 residues. CDR3 nucleotide sequence: TGTGCCAGCGGGGACGGACTAGCGGGGGGTTACGAGCAGTACTTC. It yields the protein CASGDGLAGGYEQYF.

This sequence joins TRBV6-5 and TRBJ2-7; TRBD1 is a possible D gene (5 bases). Trimming removed 0 bases from V and 7 bases from J, with 10 bases in between. The CDR3 is 13 residues long. The germline V gene encodes CDR1 MNHEY and CDR2 SVGAGI. The CDR3 sequence is CASSYSTDWEQYF. In DNA, the CDR3 is TGTGCCAGCAGTTACTCGACAGACTGGGAGCAGTACTTC.

A few counts support this clone. V is TRBV19 and J is TRBJ2-7; D unresolved. Trimming stripped 11 bases from V and 0 bases from J, with 5 bases between. The CDR3 has 10 amino acids. Germline V gene data show CDR1 as LNHDA and CDR2 as SQIVND (reference sequence). CDR3 DNA sequence: TGTGCCGAGGCCTCCTACGAGCAGTACTTC. The encoded protein is CAEASYEQYF.

There are many counts of this clone. The chain employs TRBV2 and TRBJ2-7, with 8 bases fitting TRBD1. Germline CDR1 reads SNHLY; CDR2 reads FYNNEI. The CDR3 extends over 13 amino acids. With 5 bases clipped from V and 2 bases from J, the junction kept 2 bases outside the gene matches. Here the CDR3 reads CASSSDRAYEQYF. The CDR3 DNA reads TGTGCCAGCAGTTCGGACAGGGCCTACGAGCAGTACTTC.

This chain links TRBV18 with TRBJ2-5; no clear D. V lost 4 bases, J lost 3 bases, and 9 bases lay in between. From germline, CDR1 is KGHSH and CDR2 LQKENI. The CDR3 contains 13 residues. The CDR3 region is CASSRGWKETQYF. The CDR3 DNA is TGTGCCAGCTCACGAGGCTGGAAAGAGACCCAGTACTTC.